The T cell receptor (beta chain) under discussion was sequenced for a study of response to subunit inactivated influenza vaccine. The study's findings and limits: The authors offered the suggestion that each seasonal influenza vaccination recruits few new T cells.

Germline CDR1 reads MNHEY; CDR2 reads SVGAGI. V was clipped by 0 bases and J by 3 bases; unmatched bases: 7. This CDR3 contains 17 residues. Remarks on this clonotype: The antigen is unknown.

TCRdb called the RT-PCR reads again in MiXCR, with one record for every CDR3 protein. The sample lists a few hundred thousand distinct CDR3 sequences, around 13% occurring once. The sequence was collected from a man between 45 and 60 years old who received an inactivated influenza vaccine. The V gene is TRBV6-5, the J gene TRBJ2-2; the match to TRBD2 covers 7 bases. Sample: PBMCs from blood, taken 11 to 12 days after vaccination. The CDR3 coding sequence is TGTGCCAGCAGTTACTCGACGGCGGGAGACGACACCGGGGAGCTGTTTTTT. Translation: CASSYSTAGDDTGELFF.